Listed below are T cell receptor beta chains from one sample, sequenced in a study of blood T cell repertoires in COVID-19. Clones were sequenced by immunoSEQ multiplex PCR, and TCRdb holds only the in-frame ones, with some missing. This table has approximately 150,000 clones, more than 75% appearing once. Material: peripheral blood. These receptor sequences come from a human donor in a cohort sampled during active COVID-19. CDR3s include the opening cysteine and the closing phenylalanine or tryptophan.

j_gene | v_gene | CDR3aa
TRBJ2-2 | TRBV27 | CASSRGQGTGELFF
TRBJ1-1 | TRBV6-1 | CASSEVTGWDTEAFF
TRBJ2-1 | TRBV7-8 | CASSPPDSSYNEQFF
TRBJ1-3 | TRBV6-1 | CASSESQYTIYF
TRBJ2-5 | TRBV6-5 | CASNSPQETQYF
TRBJ2-1 | TRBV7-2 | CASSLEGSLYNEQFF
TRBJ1-5 | TRBV19 | CASRRDRRGDQPQHF
TRBJ2-1 | TRBV6-1 | CASSEARLAGSNEQFF
TRBJ2-1 | TRBV11-3 | CASSLGAGEIYNEQFF
TRBJ2-3 | TRBV2 | CASSEIGRRGLRADTQYF
TRBJ2-2 | TRBV9 | CASSPLSPEGTGELFF
TRBJ1-5 | TRBV11-1 | CASSWGLGQPQHF
TRBJ1-3 | TRBV5-1 | CASTGDRAGNTIYF
TRBJ1-1 | TRBV5-6 | CASSLETLVPSTEAFF
TRBJ1-5 | TRBV15 | CATSRARGMSQPQHF
TRBJ1-4 | TRBV6-5 | CATFSATNEKLFF
TRBJ2-5 | TRBV29-1 | CSVGLGGPRETQYF
TRBJ2-2 | TRBV5-4 | CASSSTGQGDTGELFF
TRBJ1-2 | TRBV30 | CAWSSGFGYTF